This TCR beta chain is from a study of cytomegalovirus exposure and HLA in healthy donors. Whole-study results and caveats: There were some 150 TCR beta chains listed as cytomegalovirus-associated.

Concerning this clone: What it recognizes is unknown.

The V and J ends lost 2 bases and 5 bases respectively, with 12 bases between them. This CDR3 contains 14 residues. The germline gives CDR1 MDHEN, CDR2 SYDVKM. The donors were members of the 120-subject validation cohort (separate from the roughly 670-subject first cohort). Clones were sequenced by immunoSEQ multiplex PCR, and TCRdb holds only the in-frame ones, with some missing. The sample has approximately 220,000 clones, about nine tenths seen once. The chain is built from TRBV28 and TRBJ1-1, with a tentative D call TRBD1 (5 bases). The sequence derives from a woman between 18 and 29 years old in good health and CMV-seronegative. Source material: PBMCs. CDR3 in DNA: TGTGCCAGCAGTTTAGGTTCAGGGAGGACTGAAGCTTTCTTT. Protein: CASSLGSGRTEAFF.